This T cell receptor (beta chain) was sequenced for a study of blood T cell repertoires in COVID-19. CDR3 length equals 13 residues. Trimming pared 2 bases from V and 8 bases from J, leaving 10 bases between. From germline, CDR1 is WNHNN and CDR2 SYGVQD (reference sequence). Only in-frame clones appear in the TCRdb table, and some are missing; sequencing was by immunoSEQ multiplex PCR. The data show about 150,000 clones, roughly nine tenths seen once. Sequencing was performed on peripheral blood. This sequence was found in a man between 18 and 35 years old with COVID-19, enrolled during active disease. The chain carries TRBV10-1 and TRBJ2-1; D perhaps matches TRBD2 (6 bases). The CDR3 region is CASSETGVYEQFF. CDR3 sequence (DNA): TGCGCCAGCAGTGAGACGGGGGTCTATGAGCAGTTCTTC.